The following is a TCR beta chain sequence with its context. Individuals drawn from under 30 US areas were about 18 to 95 years old. Trimming cost V 2 bases and J 4 bases; bases outside gene matches: 1. This CDR3 contains 13 residues. The V gene's germline CDR1 is MNHEY and CDR2 SMNVEV (reference sequence). This sample is drawn from a study of blood T cell repertoires in COVID-19. Clones were sequenced by immunoSEQ multiplex PCR, and TCRdb holds only the in-frame ones, with some missing. The repertoire holds roughly 140,000 clones, about 87% seen once, with 3.9% in the top ten. The sequencing sample was made of PBMCs or T cells enriched from blood (not recorded which). This TCR was sampled from a man between 50 and 59 years old in a cohort exposed to, infected with or recovered from COVID-19 (not recorded which). The V and J genes are TRBV27 and TRBJ2-7, with 8 bases lining up with TRBD2. This CDR3 reads CASSLPGGYEQYF. In DNA form, the CDR3 reads TGTGCCAGCAGTTTACCGGGAGGGTACGAGCAGTACTTC.